The clone carrying this T cell receptor (beta chain) turned up a few times. The antigen remains undetermined. The primer mix had 60 Vbeta and 13 Jbeta primers. Sequenced by immunoSEQ multiplex PCR; TCRdb stores in-frame clones only, minus some. Of 77,000 or so clones listed, around 79% were seen once; the top ten hold approximately 1.6%. The data belong to a study of cytomegalovirus exposure and HLA in healthy donors. Study results and limitations: Cytomegalovirus association was assigned to over 150 TCR beta chains. Later, an analysis found that common viral pathogens appeared to be linked with several of the most significant clusters. Later analysis showed most CMV-associated TCR beta chains appearing HLA-restricted.

The CDR3 is 15 residues long. Per germline, CDR1 LNHDA and CDR2 SQIVND (reference sequence). The specimen sequenced was PBMCs. The chain carries TRBV19 and TRBJ2-5, with 10 bases that match TRBD1. This receptor was identified in a man in his forties in good health and CMV-seronegative. The CDR3 region has the DNA TGTGCTAGCACTTTCGGGACAGGGGATGGGGAGACCCAGTACTTC. This translates into CASTFGTGDGETQYF.